The 21 T cell receptor beta chains presented below share a single source sample, sequenced in a study of blood T cell repertoires in COVID-19. TCRdb's copy holds only in-frame clones and misses some; the assay was immunoSEQ multiplex PCR. The sample lists 250,000 or so clones, roughly 80% occurring once. The sequenced material came from peripheral blood. These receptors were obtained from a man older than 75 with acute or convalescent COVID-19.

The J gene is TRBJ2-1, the V gene TRBV29-1; TRBD1 matches at 7 bases. Per the germline V gene, CDR1 is SQVTM and CDR2 is ANQGSEA. The CDR3 is made up of 13 amino acids. Trimming took 3 bases from V and 6 from J; bases not matched to a gene: 5. The CDR3 is CSVDPGQINEQFF. As DNA, the CDR3 is TGCAGCGTTGATCCGGGACAGATCAATGAGCAGTTCTTC.

The chain couples TRBV6-5 to TRBJ1-1, with TRBD1 as a possible D gene (5 bases). Germline loops: CDR1 MNHEY, CDR2 SVGAGI. This CDR3 has 11 residues. Trimming pared 9 bases from V and 4 bases from J, leaving 9 bases between. CDR3 bases: TGTGCCAGTACGACAGTCACTGAAGCTTTCTTT. Translated, it gives CASTTVTEAFF.

The chain combines TRBV7-2 with TRBJ1-6, with D maybe TRBD1 (5 bases). The germline V gene encodes CDR1 SGHTA and CDR2 FQGNSA. The CDR3 has 16 residues. V lost 5 bases and J 2 bases, leaving 13 bases between the germline ends. This chain's CDR3 is CASSPQAPAYNSPLHF. The CDR3 DNA is TGTGCCAGCAGCCCACAGGCCCCAGCCTATAATTCACCCCTCCACTTT.

For this clone: This CDR3 is also generated by other DNA sequences in the sample. The chain is built from TRBV28 and TRBJ2-3; a weak D match, TRBD2 (7 bases). The ends were cut back, 6 bases at V and 1 base at J, with 14 bases in the middle. The germline gives CDR1 MDHEN, CDR2 SYDVKM. The CDR3 covers 15 residues. CDR3 region: CASSLGGEGTDTQYF. The DNA for the CDR3 is TGTGCCAGCAGCCTAGGGGGGGAGGGCACAGATACGCAGTATTTT.

The V gene is TRBV7-2, the J gene TRBJ2-2, with a tentative D call TRBD2 (5 bases). The ends were cut back, 6 bases at V and 5 bases at J, with 16 bases in the middle. This CDR3 is built from 15 residues. From germline, CDR1 is SGHTA and CDR2 FQGNSA. The CDR3 DNA follows: TGTGCCAGCAGTTCCTGGAGGCGGGCGACCGGGGAGCTGTTTTTT. Its translation is CASSSWRRATGELFF.

The rearrangement uses TRBV7-9 and TRBJ1-4; 10 bases are shared with TRBD1. V dropped 5 bases and J dropped 4; count of bases not matched to a gene: 4. Germline V gene data show CDR1 as SEHNR and CDR2 as FQNEAQ (reference sequence). The CDR3 spans 15 residues. The CDR3 region has the DNA TGTGCCAGCAGCCCCGGGACAGGGGTTAATGAAAAACTGTTTTTT. Its protein is CASSPGTGVNEKLFF.

The chain couples TRBV9 to TRBJ2-5, with 15 bases fitting TRBD2. CDR1 SGDLS and CDR2 YYNGEE come from the germline V gene. This CDR3 is built from 18 residues. J was trimmed by 4 bases and V by 3 bases; bases with no gene match: 10. The CDR3 sequence: CASSGGLAGGPGRETQYF. DNA of the CDR3: TGTGCCAGCAGCGGAGGACTAGCGGGAGGGCCGGGGAGAGAGACCCAGTACTTC.

The chain employs TRBV4-1 and TRBJ2-4; 9 bases map to TRBD1. Germline loops: CDR1 MGHRA, CDR2 YSYEKL. The CDR3 loop spans 16 amino acids. With 1 base clipped from V and 7 bases from J, the junction kept 8 bases outside the gene matches. In nucleotides, the CDR3 is TGCGCCAGCAGCCAAGGTTACAGGGGGCGAGGGAACATTCAGTACTTC. Translated, it gives CASSQGYRGRGNIQYF.

This chain uses TRBV6-2 or TRBV6-3 with TRBJ2-3; 10 nucleotides agree with TRBD1. The CDR3 loop spans 17 amino acids. Germline CDR1 MNHEY, CDR2 SVGEGT. J lost 5 bases, V lost 0 bases, and 8 bases had no gene match. In DNA, the CDR3 is TGTGCCAGCAGTTACTCGGGTGGGACAGGGGTTCAAGATACGCAGTATTTT. Translated: CASSYSGGTGVQDTQYF.

The chain carries TRBV7-9 and TRBJ2-1; 10 positions match TRBD2. The J segment lost 2 bases and the V segment lost 8 bases, leaving 12 bases of the junction unmatched. The CDR3 spans 17 residues. Germline V CDR1 and CDR2: SEHNR, FQNEAQ (reference sequence). The CDR3 region has the DNA TGTGCCAGCGGGGGGCAGCGGGAGGGCCTGACCTACAATGAGCAGTTCTTC. Its translation: CASGGQREGLTYNEQFF.

The chain carries TRBV27 and TRBJ1-2; no reliable D call. V lost 8 bases to trimming and J lost 3 bases, with 13 bases between them. The CDR3 extends over 13 amino acids. From germline, CDR1 is MNHEY and CDR2 SMNVEV (reference sequence). The CDR3 spells CASGPHPDYGYTF. CDR3 in DNA: TGTGCCAGCGGGCCCCATCCGGACTATGGCTACACCTTC.

CDR3 in amino acids: CASRSIRDRLNNSPLHF. The CDR3 DNA follows: TGCGCCAGCAGATCTATCCGGGACAGGTTAAATAATTCACCCCTCCACTTT. V gene TRBV4-1 combines with J gene TRBJ1-6; 8 bases fit TRBD1. V lost 6 bases and J lost 5; bases outside the gene matches: 12. Germline V gene sequence: CDR1 MGHRA, CDR2 YSYEKL. The CDR3 contains 17 residues.

In DNA form, the CDR3 reads TGCAGCGTTGTGAGGAACACCATATATTTT. Translated: CSVVRNTIYF. The chain employs TRBV29-1 and TRBJ1-3; no reliable D call. V was cut by 4 bases and J by 7 bases, with 5 bases left in between. Germline CDR1 is SQVTM and CDR2 is ANQGSEA. This CDR3 comprises 10 residues.

The chain recombines TRBV2 with TRBJ1-2, with D perhaps TRBD1 (6 bases). V shed 1 base and J shed 0 bases, with 12 bases lying between them. This CDR3 contains 16 residues. Germline V gene lookup returns CDR1 SNHLY and CDR2 FYNNEI. The CDR3 sequence is CASSEGVAGANYGYTF. The CDR3 nucleotides are TGTGCCAGCAGTGAAGGGGTGGCAGGGGCTAACTATGGCTACACCTTC.

This clone has just a few counts. The chain joins TRBV28 to TRBJ1-2; 7 bases map to TRBD1. In germline, CDR1 is MDHEN, CDR2 SYDVKM. The J segment lost 4 bases and the V segment lost 6 bases, leaving 2 bases of the junction unmatched. This CDR3 spans 12 amino acids. The CDR3 nucleotides read TGTGCCAGCAGCCAGGGGGGCTATGGCTACACCTTC. Residues: CASSQGGYGYTF.

The table lists this clone with a count of one. V and J are TRBV5-1 and TRBJ2-7; 12 nucleotides line up with TRBD1. CDR1 SGHRS and CDR2 YFSETQ come from the germline V gene. The trim removed 4 bases at V and 4 bases at J, leaving 6 bases unmatched. The CDR3 runs to 15 residues. The CDR3 sequence: CASSPGDRGLYEQYF. For the CDR3, the DNA is TGCGCCAGCAGCCCCGGGGACAGGGGGCTTTACGAGCAGTACTTC.

This clone was recorded only once. The rearrangement uses TRBV4-1 and TRBJ1-5, with TRBD1 identical over 7 bases. Germline CDR1 MGHRA, CDR2 YSYEKL. This CDR3 comprises 17 residues. J gave up 0 bases and V 4 bases, and 9 bases lay outside the gene matches. This CDR3 is CASSRDSSSDSNQPQHF. CDR3 sequence (DNA): TGCGCCAGCAGCCGGGACAGCAGCTCAGATAGCAATCAGCCCCAGCATTTT.

V and J are TRBV6-2 or TRBV6-3 and TRBJ2-4; 13 bases map to TRBD2. CDR3 length: 15 residues. The germline gives CDR1 MNHEY, CDR2 SVGEGT. V lost 4 bases and J lost 8; bases outside the gene matches: 5. In DNA form, the CDR3 reads TGTGCCAGCAGTTCCGGGACTAGCGGGGCCGACATTCAGTACTTC. It encodes CASSSGTSGADIQYF.

V and J are TRBV2 and TRBJ2-2, with D possibly matching TRBD2 (7 bases). From germline, CDR1 is SNHLY and CDR2 FYNNEI. V lost 7 bases and J 5 bases, leaving 14 bases between the germline ends. The CDR3 is made up of 14 amino acids. The CDR3 region is CASKRGAQTGELFF. In DNA, the CDR3 is TGTGCCAGCAAACGGGGGGCGCAGACCGGGGAGCTGTTTTTT. Filled out from reference TRBV2 and TRBJ2-2, the complete variable domain reads EPEVTQTPSHQVTQMGQEVILRCVPISNHLYFYWYRQILGQKVEFLVSFYNNEISEKSEIFDDQFSVERPDGSNFTLKIRSTKLEDSAMYFCASKRGAQTGELFFGEGSRLTVL.

CDR3 bases: TGTGCCAGCAGCTTGGCCAGGGGGTACCAAGAGACCCAGTACTTC. Its protein is CASSLARGYQETQYF. The chain links TRBV5-6 to TRBJ2-5, with 7 bases lining up with TRBD1. The CDR3 has 15 residues. Trimming took 0 bases from V and 0 from J; bases not matched to a gene: 2. From germline, CDR1 is SGHDT and CDR2 YYEEEE.

The rearrangement joins TRBV7-9 to TRBJ2-7, with a weak D call TRBD2 (6 bases). CDR3 length: 12 residues. Germline V lookup: CDR1 SEHNR, CDR2 FQNEAQ (reference sequence). V was trimmed by 5 bases and J by 11 bases, leaving 16 bases between them. CDR3 DNA: TGTGCCAGCAGCGCCGGGACGGGGGATGAGTACTTC. Translation: CASSAGTGDEYF.